The next 19 T cell receptor beta chains were all read from a single sample in a study of CD8 T cells in Susac syndrome. Reverse transcription used roughly 0.45 to 1 ug RNA and random hexamers. TCRdb itself ran the immunoSEQ multiplex PCR reads through MiXCR, one entry per CDR3 protein. The sample shows hundreds of thousands of distinct CDR3 sequences, approximately 95% of them seen only once. What was sequenced was CD4+ T cells from PBMCs. Source of these receptors: a human donor with multiple sclerosis.

The chain employs TRBV30 and TRBJ2-1, with TRBD1 identical over 7 bases. Losses at the gene ends were 2 bases for V and 4 bases for J; bases not matched to a gene: 2. Germline CDR1 is GTSNPN and CDR2 is SVGIG (reference sequence). The CDR3 is 13 amino acids. This chain's CDR3 is CAWSTGQYNEQFF. The CDR3 nucleotides read TGTGCCTGGAGTACGGGACAGTACAATGAGCAGTTCTTC.

V usage is TRBV30 and J usage is TRBJ2-1, with a tentative D call TRBD1 (6 bases). V dropped 3 bases and J dropped 5 bases, with 11 bases sitting between them. The CDR3 runs to 13 residues. From germline, CDR1 is GTSNPN and CDR2 SVGIG (reference sequence). The CDR3 DNA reads as TGTGCCTGGAGACAGGGACCTGACAATGAGCAGTTCTTC. Protein sequence: CAWRQGPDNEQFF.

This chain joins TRBV20-1 and TRBJ1-1; D is unresolved. The CDR3 runs 13 residues. With 0 bases removed from V and 6 bases from J, the gap between germline ends came to 11 bases. Germline-derived CDR1 and CDR2 are DFQATT and SNEGSKA (reference sequence). CDR3 protein: CSAREGMSSEAFF. The CDR3 nucleotides read TGCAGTGCTAGAGAAGGAATGTCCTCTGAAGCTTTCTTT.

The chain joins TRBV30 to TRBJ2-1; D possibly matches TRBD1 or TRBD2 (5 bases each). The germline V and J ends were trimmed by 4 bases and 10 bases, with 8 bases remaining between them. This CDR3 region has 10 residues. CDR1 GTSNPN and CDR2 SVGIG come from the germline V gene (reference sequence). The CDR3 is CAWNRDEQFF. In nucleotides, the CDR3 is TGTGCCTGGAACCGGGACGAGCAGTTCTTC.

This sequence joins TRBV7-2 and TRBJ2-4; D could derive from TRBD1 or TRBD2 (5 bases each). Trimming shortened V by 5 bases and J by 7 bases, and 15 bases separated the two germline ends. The CDR3 contains 14 residues. Germline lookup yields CDR1 SGHTA and CDR2 FQGNSA. CDR3 nucleotides: TGTGCCAGCAGCCCGGGACCAGGGAATAACATTCAGTACTTC. Amino acids: CASSPGPGNNIQYF.

V usage is TRBV30 and J usage is TRBJ1-2; D gene unclear. The CDR3 consists of 12 residues. V shed 1 base and J shed 2 bases, with 5 bases lying between them. CDR1 and CDR2 (germline): GTSNPN, SVGIG (reference sequence). For the CDR3, the DNA is TGTGCCTGGAGTGGGATCAACTATGGCTACACCTTC. It translates to CAWSGINYGYTF. Full variable domain (missing parts from reference TRBV30 and TRBJ1-2): SQTIHQWPATLVQPVGSPLSLECTVEGTSNPNLYWYRQAAGRGLQLLFYSVGIGQISSEVPQNLSASRPQDRQFILSSKKLLLSDSGFYLCAWSGINYGYTFGSGTRLTVV.

This chain uses TRBV7-2 with TRBJ1-2; D gene uncertain. The germline V gene has CDR1 SGHTA and CDR2 FQGNSA. V shed 2 bases and J shed 0 bases, with 7 bases lying between them. The CDR3 has 14 amino acids. This chain's CDR3 is CASSLRLTNYGYTF. The CDR3 DNA sequence: TGTGCCAGCAGCTTACGGCTGACTAACTATGGCTACACCTTC.

This rearrangement joins TRBV30 to TRBJ2-3; 9 positions match TRBD2. This CDR3 has 16 amino acids. Germline V gene data show CDR1 as GTSNPN and CDR2 as SVGIG (reference sequence). V was clipped by 5 bases and J by 2 bases; unmatched bases: 11. For the CDR3, the DNA is TGTGCCTGGTCCCCTGCGGGGGGGCGTACCACAGATACGCAGTATTTT. Protein sequence: CAWSPAGGRTTDTQYF. The entire variable domain, with the rest obtained from reference TRBV30 and TRBJ2-3, is as follows: SQTIHQWPATLVQPVGSPLSLECTVEGTSNPNLYWYRQAAGRGLQLLFYSVGIGQISSEVPQNLSASRPQDRQFILSSKKLLLSDSGFYLCAWSPAGGRTTDTQYFGPGTRLTVL.

The rearrangement joins TRBV24-1 to TRBJ2-5, with 7 bases that match TRBD2. Germline V CDR1 and CDR2: KGHDR, SFDVKD. The CDR3 totals 15 residues. Losses at the gene ends were 3 bases for V and 5 bases for J; bases not matched to a gene: 8. CDR3 bases: TGTGCCACCAGTGATGCGGGGGACCCGGCCGAGACCCAGTACTTC. This sequence encodes CATSDAGDPAETQYF.

The CDR3 bases are TGTGCCAGCAGTCAGTCACCGAGGACCGGGGAGCTGTTTTTT. It translates to CASSQSPRTGELFF. The J gene is TRBJ2-2, the V gene TRBV2; unclear D gene. CDR1 is SNHLY and CDR2 is FYNNEI in the germline V gene. The V end lost 5 bases, the J end lost 5 bases, and 12 bases lay between the germline ends. This CDR3 spans 14 amino acids.

This chain connects TRBV14 to TRBJ2-3; D tentatively fits TRBD1 or TRBD2 (5 bases each). Germline lookup yields CDR1 SGHDN and CDR2 FVKESK. The CDR3 runs 17 residues. V was clipped by 4 bases and J by 1 base, with 18 bases between them. This CDR3 reads CASSPGSGTRRTDTQYF. The CDR3 nucleotides are TGTGCCAGCAGCCCAGGGTCTGGGACGCGTCGCACAGATACGCAGTATTTT.

The gene calls are TRBV7-9 and TRBJ2-7; the D is unclear. The CDR3 has 14 residues. The germline V and J ends were trimmed by 3 bases and 1 base, with 10 bases remaining between them. Germline V gene data show CDR1 as SEHNR and CDR2 as FQNEAQ (reference sequence). CDR3 amino acids: CASSLASPSYEQYF. The DNA of the CDR3 is TGTGCCAGCAGCTTGGCTTCACCATCCTACGAGCAGTACTTC.

The chain has TRBV29-1 and TRBJ2-1; 8 bases agree with TRBD2. The J segment lost 7 bases and the V segment lost 4 bases, leaving 6 bases of the junction unmatched. The CDR3 length is 13 residues. Germline V gene data show CDR1 as SQVTM and CDR2 as ANQGSEA. The CDR3 DNA reads as TGCAGCGTTGGTTATAGCGGGGTTAATGAGCAGTTCTTC. Its protein is CSVGYSGVNEQFF.

The genes are TRBV7-9 and TRBJ2-5, with D perhaps given as TRBD1 or TRBD2 (5 bases each). The V gene's germline CDR1 is SEHNR and CDR2 FQNEAQ (reference sequence). The V and J ends lost 4 bases and 5 bases respectively, with 14 bases between them. This CDR3 comprises 14 residues. The CDR3 spells CASSSRDGWETQYF. The CDR3 DNA sequence: TGTGCCAGCAGCTCCCGGGACGGATGGGAGACCCAGTACTTC.

The chain links TRBV20-1 to TRBJ2-5, with no clear D. The germline V gene has CDR1 DFQATT and CDR2 SNEGSKA (reference sequence). CDR3 length: 11 amino acids. Trimming pared 6 bases from V and 0 bases from J, leaving 5 bases between. This CDR3 reads CSAENQETQYF. Here the CDR3 DNA reads TGCAGTGCCGAGAACCAAGAGACCCAGTACTTC.

The chain has TRBV18 and TRBJ2-7; 9 bases match TRBD2. CDR1 is KGHSH, CDR2 LQKENI, per germline. This CDR3 is 15 amino acids long. J lost 5 bases, V lost 2 bases, and 7 bases had no gene match. CDR3 in amino acids: CASSPASGEGDEQYV. The CDR3 coding sequence is TGTGCCAGCTCACCAGCTAGCGGGGAAGGGGACGAGCAGTACGTC.

The rearrangement uses TRBV2 and TRBJ2-5; 9 bases align to TRBD1. Trimming at V came to 4 bases and at J to 4 bases, leaving 4 bases not matched to a gene. From germline, CDR1 is SNHLY and CDR2 FYNNEI. The CDR3 has 14 residues. CDR3 protein: CASSGDRVGETQYF. CDR3 in DNA: TGTGCCAGCAGTGGGGACAGGGTAGGAGAGACCCAGTACTTC.

V is TRBV6-6 and J is TRBJ1-2; 9 positions agree with TRBD1. V was clipped by 5 bases and J by 8 bases; unmatched bases: 0. The CDR3 sequence is 11 residues long. The V gene's germline CDR1 is MNHNY and CDR2 SVGAGI (reference sequence). This CDR3 reads CASSTGGGYTF. CDR3 nucleotides: TGTGCCAGCAGTACAGGGGGCGGCTACACCTTC.

V usage is TRBV30 and J usage is TRBJ1-6; D not resolved. The CDR3 runs to 14 residues. Looked up from germline, CDR1 is GTSNPN and CDR2 is SVGIG (reference sequence). Trimming cost V 4 bases and J 8 bases, with 15 bases left between them. CDR3 sequence (DNA): TGTGCCTGGACCCCGTCGCTGGGAGATTCACCCCTCCACTTT. It encodes CAWTPSLGDSPLHF.